This TCR beta chain was identified in a study of T cell responses to AZD1222 COVID-19 vaccine. For the study at large: Some second doses came at about 4 weeks and others at about 12 weeks; these were pooled. Points from the study as a whole: Nearly half of spike-specific TCRs reportedly go after variant regions that carry no mutations. Two AZD1222 administrations were followed by greater Spike-specific TCR breadth and depth.

Clones were sequenced by immunoSEQ multiplex PCR, and TCRdb holds only the in-frame ones, with some missing. The sample has 60,000 to 75,000 clones, around 90% seen once. About this clone: The antigen remains undetermined.

The length of the CDR3 is 13 residues. V gave up 3 bases and J gave up 6 bases, with 11 bases separating them. Germline assignment: CDR1 MDHEN and CDR2 SYDVKM. The sequence came from an adult in good health. The specimen was peripheral blood, collected on day 0 of AZD1222 vaccination. This rearrangement joins TRBV28 to TRBJ1-2, with D tentatively TRBD1 (6 bases). The DNA of the CDR3 is TGTGCCAGCAGTTTGGTAGGGGGTGATGGCTACACCTTC. The encoded protein is CASSLVGGDGYTF.